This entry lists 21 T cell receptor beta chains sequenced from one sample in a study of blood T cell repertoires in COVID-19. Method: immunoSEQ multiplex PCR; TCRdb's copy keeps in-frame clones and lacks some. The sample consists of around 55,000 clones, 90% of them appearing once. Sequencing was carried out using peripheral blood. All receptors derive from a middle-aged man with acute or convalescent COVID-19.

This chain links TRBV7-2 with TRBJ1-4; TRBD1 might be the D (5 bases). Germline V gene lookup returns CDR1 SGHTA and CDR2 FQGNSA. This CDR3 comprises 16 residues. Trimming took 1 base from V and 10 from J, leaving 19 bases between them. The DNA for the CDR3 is TGTGCCAGCAGCTTAGTAGAAGGGGCCAGGAGTGGAAAACTGTTTTTT. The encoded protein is CASSLVEGARSGKLFF.

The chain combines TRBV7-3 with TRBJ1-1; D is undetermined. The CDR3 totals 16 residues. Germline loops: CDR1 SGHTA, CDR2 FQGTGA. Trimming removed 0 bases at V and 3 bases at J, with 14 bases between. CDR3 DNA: TGTGCCAGCAGCTTAACCCCGCGGGGATTGTACACTGAAGCTTTCTTT. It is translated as CASSLTPRGLYTEAFF.

Here the CDR3 reads CASSGQARETQYF. In DNA form, the CDR3 reads TGCGCCAGCTCAGGACAGGCTAGGGAGACCCAGTACTTC. This sequence joins TRBV10-2 and TRBJ2-5, with 7 bases that match TRBD1. Losses at the gene ends were 8 bases for V and 5 bases for J; bases not matched to a gene: 8. The CDR3 length is 13 residues. Per germline, CDR1 WSHSY and CDR2 SAAADI.

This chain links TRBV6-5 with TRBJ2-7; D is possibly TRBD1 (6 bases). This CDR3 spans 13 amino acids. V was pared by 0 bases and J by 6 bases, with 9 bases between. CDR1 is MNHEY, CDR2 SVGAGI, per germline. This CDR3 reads CASSYSGQFEQYF. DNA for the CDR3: TGTGCCAGCAGTTACTCCGGACAGTTCGAGCAGTACTTC.

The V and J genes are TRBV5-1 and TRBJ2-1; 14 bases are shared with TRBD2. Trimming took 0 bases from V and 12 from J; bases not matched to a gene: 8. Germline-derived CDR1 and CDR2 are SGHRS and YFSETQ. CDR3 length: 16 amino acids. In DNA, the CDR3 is TGCGCCAGCAGCTTGGAAGGGACTAGCGGGAGTGTGGGGCAGTTCTTC. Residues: CASSLEGTSGSVGQFF.

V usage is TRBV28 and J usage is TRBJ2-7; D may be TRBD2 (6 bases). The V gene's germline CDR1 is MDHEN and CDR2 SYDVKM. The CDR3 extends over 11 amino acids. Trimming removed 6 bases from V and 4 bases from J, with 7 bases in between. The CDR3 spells CASRGGYEQYF. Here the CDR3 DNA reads TGTGCCAGCAGGGGGGGTTACGAGCAGTACTTC.

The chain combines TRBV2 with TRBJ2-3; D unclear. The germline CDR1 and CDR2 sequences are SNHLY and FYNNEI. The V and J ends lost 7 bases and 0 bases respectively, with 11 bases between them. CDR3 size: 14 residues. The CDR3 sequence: CASTPNPSTDTQYF. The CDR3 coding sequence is TGTGCCAGCACACCTAATCCTAGCACAGATACGCAGTATTTT.

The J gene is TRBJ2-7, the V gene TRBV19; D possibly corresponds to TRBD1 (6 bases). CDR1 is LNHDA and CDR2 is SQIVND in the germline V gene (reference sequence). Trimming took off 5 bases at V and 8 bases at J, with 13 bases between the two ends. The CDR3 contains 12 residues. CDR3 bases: TGTGCCAGTAGTCCACGGGACACACAGCAGTACTTC. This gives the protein CASSPRDTQQYF.

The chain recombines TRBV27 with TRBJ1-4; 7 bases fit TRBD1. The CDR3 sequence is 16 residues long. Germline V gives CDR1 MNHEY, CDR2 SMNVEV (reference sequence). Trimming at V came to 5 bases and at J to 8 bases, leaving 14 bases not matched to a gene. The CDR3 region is CASSPNPQGRKEKLFF. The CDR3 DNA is TGTGCCAGCAGTCCGAACCCACAGGGGAGGAAGGAAAAACTGTTTTTT.

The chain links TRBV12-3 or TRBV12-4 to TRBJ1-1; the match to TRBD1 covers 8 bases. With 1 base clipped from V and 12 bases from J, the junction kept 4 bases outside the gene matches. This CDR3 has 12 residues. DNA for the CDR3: TGTGCCAGCAGTTTAGACCAGGGGGCGACTTTCTTT. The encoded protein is CASSLDQGATFF.

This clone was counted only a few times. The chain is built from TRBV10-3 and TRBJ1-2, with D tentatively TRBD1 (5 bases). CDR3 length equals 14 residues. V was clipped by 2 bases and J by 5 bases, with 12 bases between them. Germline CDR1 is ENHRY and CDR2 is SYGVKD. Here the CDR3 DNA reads TGTGCCATCAGTGAGGGACATTTGCTATATGGCTACACCTTC. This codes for CAISEGHLLYGYTF.

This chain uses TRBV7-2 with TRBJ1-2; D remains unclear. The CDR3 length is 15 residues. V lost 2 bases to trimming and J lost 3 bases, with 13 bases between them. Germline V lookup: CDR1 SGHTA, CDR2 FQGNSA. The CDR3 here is CASSLNLAGDYGYTF. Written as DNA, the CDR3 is TGTGCCAGCAGCTTAAACCTCGCAGGCGACTATGGCTACACCTTC.

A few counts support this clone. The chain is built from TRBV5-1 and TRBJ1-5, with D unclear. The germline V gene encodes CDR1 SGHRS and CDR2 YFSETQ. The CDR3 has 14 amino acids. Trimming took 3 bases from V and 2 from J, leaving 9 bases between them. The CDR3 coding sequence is TGCGCCAGCAGCTCCGACGGAGGCAATCAGCCCCAGCATTTT. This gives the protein CASSSDGGNQPQHF.

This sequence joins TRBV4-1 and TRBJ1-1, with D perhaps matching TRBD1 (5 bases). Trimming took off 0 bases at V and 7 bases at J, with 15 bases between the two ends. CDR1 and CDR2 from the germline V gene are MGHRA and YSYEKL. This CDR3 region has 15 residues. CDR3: CASSQEEGWDGEAFF. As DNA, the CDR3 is TGCGCCAGCAGCCAAGAGGAGGGTTGGGACGGTGAAGCTTTCTTT.

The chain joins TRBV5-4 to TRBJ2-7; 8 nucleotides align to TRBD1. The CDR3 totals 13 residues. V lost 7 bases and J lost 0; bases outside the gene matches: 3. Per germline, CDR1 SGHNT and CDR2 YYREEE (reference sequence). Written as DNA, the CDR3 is TGTGCCAGCTCCGGACAGGGCTCCTACGAGCAGTACTTC. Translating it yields CASSGQGSYEQYF.

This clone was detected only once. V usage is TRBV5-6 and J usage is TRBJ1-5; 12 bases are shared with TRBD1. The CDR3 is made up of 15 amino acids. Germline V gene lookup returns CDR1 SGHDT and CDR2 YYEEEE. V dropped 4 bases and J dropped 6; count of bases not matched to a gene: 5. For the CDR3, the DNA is TGTGCCAGCAGCCAGGGACAGGGGGCCCCTCAGCCCCAGCATTTT. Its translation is CASSQGQGAPQPQHF.

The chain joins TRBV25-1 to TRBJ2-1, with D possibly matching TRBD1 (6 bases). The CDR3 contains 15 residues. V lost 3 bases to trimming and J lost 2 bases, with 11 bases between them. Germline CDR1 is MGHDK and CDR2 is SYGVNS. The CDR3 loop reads CASSEVRGTYNEQFF. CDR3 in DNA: TGTGCCAGCAGTGAGGTCAGGGGTACCTACAATGAGCAGTTCTTC. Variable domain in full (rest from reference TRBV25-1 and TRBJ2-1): EADIYQTPRYLVIGTGKKITLECSQTMGHDKMYWYQQDPGMELHLIHYSYGVNSTEKGDLSSESTVSRIRTEHFPLTLESARPSHTSQYLCASSEVRGTYNEQFFGPGTRLTVL.

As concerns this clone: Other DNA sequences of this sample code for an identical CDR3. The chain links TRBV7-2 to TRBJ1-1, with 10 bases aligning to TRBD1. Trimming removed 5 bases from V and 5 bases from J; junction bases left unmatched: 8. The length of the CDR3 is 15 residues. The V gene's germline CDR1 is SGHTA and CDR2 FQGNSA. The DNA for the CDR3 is TGTGCCAGCAGCCTTGACAGGGGGCGAGGGACTGAAGCTTTCTTT. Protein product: CASSLDRGRGTEAFF.

For the CDR3, the DNA is TGCGCCAGCAGCTTGGGGCAGGGGGCCGTCCGAGAGACCCAGTACTTC. Amino acid sequence: CASSLGQGAVRETQYF. V gene TRBV5-1 combines with J gene TRBJ2-5; 8 nucleotides align to TRBD1. V dropped 0 bases and J dropped 4; count of bases not matched to a gene: 8. The germline V gene encodes CDR1 SGHRS and CDR2 YFSETQ. The CDR3 contains 16 residues.

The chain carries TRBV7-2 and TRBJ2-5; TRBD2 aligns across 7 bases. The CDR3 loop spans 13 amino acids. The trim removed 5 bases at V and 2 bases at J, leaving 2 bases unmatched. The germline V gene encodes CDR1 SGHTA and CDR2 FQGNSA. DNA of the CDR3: TGTGCCAGCAGCGGGGGGGTGCAAGAGACCCAGTACTTC. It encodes CASSGGVQETQYF.

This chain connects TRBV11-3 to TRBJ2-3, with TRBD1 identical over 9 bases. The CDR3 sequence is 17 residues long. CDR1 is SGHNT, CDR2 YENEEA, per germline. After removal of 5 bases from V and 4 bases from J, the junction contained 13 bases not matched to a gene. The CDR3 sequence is CASSPRSPGQGADTQYF. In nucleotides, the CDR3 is TGTGCCAGCAGCCCCCGGTCACCGGGACAGGGCGCAGATACGCAGTATTTT. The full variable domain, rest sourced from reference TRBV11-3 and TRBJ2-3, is EAGVVQSPRYKIIEKKQPVAFWCNPISGHNTLYWYLQNLGQGPELLIRYENEEAVDDSQLPKDRFSAERLKGVDSTLKIQPAELGDSAVYLCASSPRSPGQGADTQYFGPGTRLTVL.